The rows below give T cell receptor beta chains drawn from one sample of a study of blood T cell repertoires in COVID-19. TCRdb's table, derived via immunoSEQ multiplex PCR, lists solely in-frame clones and lacks some. Here the sample spans about 110,000 clones, 88% being singletons. Sequencing was carried out using peripheral blood. These receptors all come from a human donor in a cohort sampled during active COVID-19. The CDR3 runs from the conserved cysteine through the conserved F or W.

j_call: TRBJ1-1; v_call: TRBV19; cdr3_aa: CASSTVMNTEAFF
j_call: TRBJ1-6; v_call: TRBV6-5; cdr3_aa: CASKEPSSYNSPLHF
j_call: TRBJ2-4; v_call: TRBV9; cdr3_aa: CASSVEGSRGGNIQYF
j_call: TRBJ2-7; v_call: TRBV7-9; cdr3_aa: CASSRTGLGEQYF
j_call: TRBJ2-3; v_call: TRBV5-1; cdr3_aa: CASSPVGTVSTDTQYF
j_call: TRBJ2-1; v_call: TRBV5-1; cdr3_aa: CASSLAGAYNEQFF
j_call: TRBJ2-4; v_call: TRBV5-1; cdr3_aa: CASSLAPGAQNIQYF
j_call: TRBJ2-7; v_call: TRBV7-9; cdr3_aa: CASSRPGYEQYF
j_call: TRBJ1-1; v_call: TRBV6-5; cdr3_aa: CASSYWAGGTTEAFF
j_call: TRBJ1-6; v_call: TRBV28; cdr3_aa: CASGLGQDYSPLHF
j_call: TRBJ2-7; v_call: TRBV2; cdr3_aa: CASILGGRYEQYF
j_call: TRBJ1-2; v_call: TRBV3-1/TRBV3-2; cdr3_aa: CASSLKPTRVIGYGYTF
j_call: TRBJ2-1; v_call: TRBV5-1; cdr3_aa: CASSLAPSASGSFDEQFF
j_call: TRBJ1-2; v_call: TRBV21-1; cdr3_aa: CAPAKRVPPGGYTF
j_call: TRBJ1-3; v_call: TRBV12-5; cdr3_aa: CASGLVPGGSGNTIYF
j_call: TRBJ2-2; v_call: TRBV4-1; cdr3_aa: CASSQGTGYTGELFF
j_call: TRBJ2-1; v_call: TRBV3-1/TRBV3-2; cdr3_aa: CASSQMGGGKDEQFF
j_call: TRBJ2-3; v_call: TRBV4-1; cdr3_aa: CASSQAPSGRDTQYF
j_call: TRBJ2-5; v_call: TRBV5-1; cdr3_aa: CASSRSGGETQYF
j_call: TRBJ1-1; v_call: TRBV29-1; cdr3_aa: CSAGQGMNTEAFF
j_call: TRBJ1-2; v_call: TRBV12-3/TRBV12-4; cdr3_aa: CASSLTVNYGYTF
j_call: TRBJ2-1; v_call: TRBV3-1/TRBV3-2; cdr3_aa: CASSQYTGTGVDNEQFF
j_call: TRBJ1-6; v_call: TRBV5-1; cdr3_aa: CASSLAGQGAYNSPLHF
j_call: TRBJ1-1; v_call: TRBV27; cdr3_aa: CASNNRDRGNEAFF
j_call: TRBJ1-2; v_call: TRBV7-9; cdr3_aa: CASSLETRRGGYTF
j_call: TRBJ1-1; v_call: TRBV2; cdr3_aa: CASSRTGDTEAFF
j_call: TRBJ2-3; v_call: TRBV3-1/TRBV3-2; cdr3_aa: CASSPILAGDTDTQYF
j_call: TRBJ1-2; v_call: TRBV28; cdr3_aa: CASSLWTATNYGYTF
j_call: TRBJ1-1; v_call: TRBV7-9; cdr3_aa: CASSPDRIEAFF
j_call: TRBJ2-2; v_call: TRBV6-5; cdr3_aa: CASTFSGGNTGELFF
j_call: TRBJ1-2; v_call: TRBV19; cdr3_aa: CATQEGQVYGGYTF
j_call: TRBJ1-1; v_call: TRBV29-1; cdr3_aa: CSGRGDRGVNTEAFF
j_call: TRBJ1-6; v_call: TRBV19; cdr3_aa: CASSTRQETNSPLHF
j_call: TRBJ2-3; v_call: TRBV6-4; cdr3_aa: CASSDSAQSSTDTQYF
j_call: TRBJ1-1; v_call: TRBV5-1; cdr3_aa: CASSLGGGMNTEAFF
j_call: TRBJ2-7; v_call: TRBV15; cdr3_aa: CATSREGGWNEQYF
j_call: TRBJ2-7; v_call: TRBV18; cdr3_aa: CASAAGTRSYEQYF
j_call: TRBJ2-1; v_call: TRBV4-1; cdr3_aa: CASSQERASGLFNEQFF
j_call: TRBJ2-1; v_call: TRBV27; cdr3_aa: CASSEGGPDEQFF
j_call: TRBJ2-5; v_call: TRBV11-2; cdr3_aa: CASSSSETQYF
j_call: TRBJ1-1; v_call: TRBV19; cdr3_aa: CASSIDGGRNTEAFF
j_call: TRBJ1-5; v_call: TRBV10-2; cdr3_aa: CASSEWGTAFTGNQPQHF
j_call: TRBJ1-2; v_call: TRBV28; cdr3_aa: CASSFNRGVVYGYTF
j_call: TRBJ1-6; v_call: TRBV7-3; cdr3_aa: CASSLTGGAPGSPLHF
j_call: TRBJ2-3; v_call: TRBV5-1; cdr3_aa: CASSGTSGPADTQYF